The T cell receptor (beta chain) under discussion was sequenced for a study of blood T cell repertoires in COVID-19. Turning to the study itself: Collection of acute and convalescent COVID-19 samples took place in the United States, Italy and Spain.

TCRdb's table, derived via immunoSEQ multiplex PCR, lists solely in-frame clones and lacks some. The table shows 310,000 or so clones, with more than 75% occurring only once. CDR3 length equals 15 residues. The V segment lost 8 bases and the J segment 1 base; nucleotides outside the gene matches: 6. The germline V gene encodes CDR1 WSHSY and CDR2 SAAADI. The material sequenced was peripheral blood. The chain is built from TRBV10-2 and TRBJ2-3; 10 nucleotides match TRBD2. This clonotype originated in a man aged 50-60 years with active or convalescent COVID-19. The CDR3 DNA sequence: TGCGCCAGCCATCCAACTAGCGGGGGCACAGATACGCAGTATTTT. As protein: CASHPTSGGTDTQYF.